The 26 T cell receptor beta chains below come from one sample, sequenced in a study of blood T cells in healthy people across ages. PCR was performed a second time for roughly 6 to 12 cycles using a sample-barcoded 5' primer and a J-beta primer mix. TCRdb recomputed calls from the 5' RACE reads with MiXCR, one row per CDR3 protein. The repertoire holds roughly 800,000 distinct CDR3 sequences, with about three fifths as singletons. What was sequenced was blood. The receptor set was obtained from a man aged 30-40 years in good health.

Regarding this clonotype: The junction departs from the called germline gene at one end, perhaps through a read error. The genes are TRBV20-1 and TRBJ2-1, with D maybe TRBD2 (6 bases). The CDR3 loop spans 11 amino acids. CDR1 and CDR2 from the germline V gene are DFQATT and SNEGSKA (reference sequence). As DNA, the CDR3 is TGCAGTACTAGCCGGTTAAATGAGCAGTTCTTC. This translates into CSTSRLNEQFF.

The chain has TRBV7-9 and TRBJ2-2; D ambiguous. Deletions cut 7 bases from V and 8 bases from J, with 8 bases between. The CDR3 runs to 11 residues. CDR1 is SEHNR, CDR2 FQNEAQ, per germline (reference sequence). CDR3 sequence reads: CASIKSGELFF. The DNA of the CDR3 is TGTGCCAGCATTAAGTCTGGGGAGCTGTTTTTT.

The chain uses TRBV6-5 and TRBJ2-7, with 9 positions matching TRBD1. The CDR3 length is 14 residues. Germline V lookup: CDR1 MNHEY, CDR2 SVGAGI. Trimming took 6 bases from V and 4 from J; bases not matched to a gene: 7. This CDR3 reads CASRLDRGFYEQYF. As DNA, the CDR3 is TGTGCCAGCAGACTTGACAGGGGGTTTTACGAGCAGTACTTC.

This clonotype came up a few times. In DNA, the CDR3 is TGCAGTGGAGGGACTAGCGGGCTCCAAGAGACCCAGTACTTC. Its translation is CSGGTSGLQETQYF. The chain is built from TRBV20-1 and TRBJ2-5; 12 positions match TRBD2. J gave up 1 base and V 7 bases, and 4 bases lay outside the gene matches. This CDR3 contains 14 residues. The V gene's germline CDR1 is DFQATT and CDR2 SNEGSKA (reference sequence).

In regard to this clonotype: Germline and junction disagree at one end, which may indicate a read error. The chain employs TRBV7-8 and TRBJ2-1; no clear D. Germline CDR1 and CDR2: SGHVS and FQNEAQ. The CDR3 consists of 12 residues. The CDR3 is CASSLAGNEQLF. Here the CDR3 DNA reads TGTGCCAGCAGCTTAGCTGGGAATGAGCAGCTCTTC. The full variable domain, completed using reference TRBV7-8 and TRBJ2-1, is GAGVSQSPRYKVAKRGQDVALRCDPISGHVSLFWYQQALGQGPEFLTYFQNEAQLDKSGLPSDRFFAERPEGSVSTLKIQRTQQEDSAVYLCASSLAGNEQLFGPGTRLTVL.

The chain is built from TRBV12-5 and TRBJ2-7, with D hard to call. V was cut by 5 bases and J by 2 bases, with 10 bases left in between. The CDR3 totals 13 residues. The germline V gene encodes CDR1 LGHNT and CDR2 FRNRAP. This CDR3 reads CASGGGETYEQYF. CDR3 DNA: TGTGCTAGTGGTGGCGGTGAGACCTACGAGCAGTACTTC.

This sequence joins TRBV20-1 and TRBJ2-7; 7 bases align to TRBD1. Germline-derived CDR1 and CDR2 are DFQATT and SNEGSKA (reference sequence). Germline trimming cut 6 bases from V and 1 base from J; bases unmatched to any gene: 9. The CDR3 runs to 14 residues. The CDR3 protein is CSAVDGTASYEQYF. The CDR3, as DNA: TGCAGTGCAGTAGACGGGACAGCGTCCTACGAGCAGTACTTC.

This clonotype came up a few times. The chain recombines TRBV6-5 with TRBJ2-4; TRBD1 matches 7 bases. The CDR3 loop spans 16 amino acids. Trimming at V came to 5 bases and at J to 1 base, leaving 8 bases not matched to a gene. Per the germline V gene, CDR1 is MNHEY and CDR2 is SVGAGI. In DNA form, the CDR3 reads TGTGCCAGCAGTCCCACAGGGGTTCGGGCCAAAAACATTCAGTACTTC. Translating it yields CASSPTGVRAKNIQYF.

This chain links TRBV28 with TRBJ2-7; 15 bases match TRBD2. Germline CDR1 is MDHEN and CDR2 is SYDVKM. The CDR3 length is 16 residues. The trim removed 6 bases at V and 5 bases at J, leaving 8 bases unmatched. In DNA, the CDR3 is TGTGCCAGCAGCTTTCTCGGGACTAGCGGGAGGAACGAGCAGTACTTC. It codes for CASSFLGTSGRNEQYF.

The genes are TRBV2 and TRBJ1-2, with D hard to call. The CDR3 is 13 amino acids. Per the germline V gene, CDR1 is SNHLY and CDR2 is FYNNEI. V lost 7 bases to trimming and J lost 3 bases, with 12 bases between them. The CDR3 nucleotides read TGTGCCAGCACCGCAGAGGGCTACTATGGCTACACCTTC. It codes for CASTAEGYYGYTF.

The gene calls are TRBV6-6 and TRBJ2-7, with D perhaps matching TRBD1 (7 bases). V was cut by 6 bases and J by 7 bases, with 22 bases left in between. Looked up from germline, CDR1 is MNHNY and CDR2 is SVGAGI (reference sequence). CDR3 length equals 15 residues. The DNA of the CDR3 is TGTGCCAGCAGGGAAGGAGGGGGCTCCCACAATGAGCAGTACTTC. It yields the protein CASREGGGSHNEQYF.

The chain couples TRBV11-3 to TRBJ2-1, with no clear D. The CDR3 is 14 residues long. The V gene lost 1 base and the J gene lost 2 bases, with 6 bases spanning the gap. Germline CDR1 SGHNT, CDR2 YENEEA. Here the CDR3 reads CASSLAPTYNEQFF. The CDR3 DNA reads as TGTGCCAGCAGCTTAGCACCGACCTACAATGAGCAGTTCTTC. Together with reference TRBV11-3 and TRBJ2-1, the CDR3 gives the full variable domain: EAGVVQSPRYKIIEKKQPVAFWCNPISGHNTLYWYLQNLGQGPELLIRYENEEAVDDSQLPKDRFSAERLKGVDSTLKIQPAELGDSAVYLCASSLAPTYNEQFFGPGTRLTVL.

The rearrangement uses TRBV14 and TRBJ2-2; 8 bases match TRBD2. The CDR3 consists of 16 residues. V shed 1 base, J shed 1 base, and the junction held 2 bases outside the gene matches. Germline assignment: CDR1 SGHDN and CDR2 FVKESK. CDR3 sequence: CASSQGTSWNTGELFF. For the CDR3, the DNA is TGTGCCAGCAGCCAAGGGACTAGCTGGAACACCGGGGAGCTGTTTTTT.

The gene calls are TRBV7-3 and TRBJ2-7, with D hard to call. V was clipped by 5 bases and J by 7 bases, with 15 bases between them. The CDR3 loop spans 13 amino acids. Germline CDR1 reads SGHTA; CDR2 reads FQGTGA. As DNA, the CDR3 is TGTGCCAGCAGCCCCCTCCCCCAGAAGGAGCAGTACTTC. Translation gives CASSPLPQKEQYF.

The rearrangement uses TRBV20-1 and TRBJ2-1, with 14 bases that match TRBD2. The CDR3 length is 17 residues. V lost 6 bases to trimming and J lost 8 bases; unmatched junction nucleotides: 15. Germline CDR1 and CDR2: DFQATT and SNEGSKA (reference sequence). This chain's CDR3 is CSAAGTSGGTHRDEQFF. CDR3 nucleotide sequence: TGCAGTGCCGCCGGGACTAGCGGGGGCACCCACCGGGATGAGCAGTTCTTC.

The chain joins TRBV24-1 to TRBJ1-2; D remains unclear. The CDR3 extends over 12 amino acids. The V end lost 4 bases, the J end lost 6 bases, and 8 bases lay between the germline ends. Germline V lookup: CDR1 KGHDR, CDR2 SFDVKD. CDR3 sequence (DNA): TGTGCCACCAGTGACCCGCTCAATGGCTACACCTTC. Its protein product is CATSDPLNGYTF.

The J gene is TRBJ2-7, the V gene TRBV10-3; 7 positions agree with TRBD1. The J segment lost 0 bases and the V segment lost 0 bases, leaving 5 bases of the junction unmatched. The CDR3 loop spans 16 amino acids. In germline, CDR1 is ENHRY, CDR2 SYGVKD. CDR3 protein: CAISESKTGISYEQYF. The CDR3 DNA reads TGTGCCATCAGTGAGTCGAAGACAGGGATCTCCTACGAGCAGTACTTC.

This clonotype was counted only a few times. The chain employs TRBV12-3 or TRBV12-4 and TRBJ1-2, with D unclear. The V and J ends lost 5 bases and 6 bases respectively, with 16 bases between them. The CDR3 is 14 residues long. The CDR3 coding sequence is TGTGCCAGCAGTGGATTGAGGAGGAGGGATGGCTACACCTTC. This gives the protein CASSGLRRRDGYTF.

The chain combines TRBV20-1 with TRBJ2-1; D is possibly TRBD1 or TRBD2 (5 bases each). The end of the DNA is better explained by TRBJ2-7, so the J call may be wrong. The CDR3 loop spans 14 amino acids. Germline V gene sequence: CDR1 DFQATT, CDR2 SNEGSKA (reference sequence). The CDR3 protein is CSAAGAVGSHEQYF. CDR3 DNA: TGCAGTGCCGCCGGGGCAGTGGGCAGCCACGAGCAGTACTTC.

The V and J genes are TRBV12-3 or TRBV12-4 and TRBJ2-1; possible D gene TRBD2, 5 bases. This CDR3 is built from 15 residues. V was clipped by 1 base and J by 2 bases, with 9 bases between them. CDR3 region: CASSLVELAYNEQFF. CDR3 sequence (DNA): TGTGCCAGCAGTTTAGTAGAACTAGCCTACAATGAGCAGTTCTTC.

This clonotype turned up a few times. The chain is built from TRBV6-5 and TRBJ2-4; D may correspond to TRBD1 or TRBD2 (7 bases each). Near its end, the DNA agrees better with TRBJ2-7, so the J call may be wrong. The CDR3 spans 14 residues. The V gene's germline CDR1 is MNHEY and CDR2 SVGAGI. This CDR3 reads CASSYRARGGEQYF. CDR3 nucleotides: TGTGCCAGCAGTTATAGGGCCAGGGGGGGCGAGCAGTACTTC.

The CDR3 region is CASSQEIGAGQLSYEQYF. The CDR3 DNA reads as TGCGCCAGCAGCCAAGAAATAGGAGCGGGGCAGTTGAGCTACGAGCAGTACTTC. The chain uses TRBV4-3 and TRBJ2-5; TRBD2 aligns across 7 bases. The end of the DNA aligns better with TRBJ2-7, so the J call may be wrong. Germline V CDR1 and CDR2: LGHNA, YSLEER. The CDR3 is 18 residues long.

The gene calls are TRBV5-5 and TRBJ1-4; D is unresolved. Trimming stripped 0 bases from V and 8 bases from J, with 11 bases between. In germline, CDR1 is SGHKS, CDR2 YYEKEE (reference sequence). This CDR3 spans 14 amino acids. The CDR3, as DNA: TGTGCCAGCAGCTTGGCCGGTAGGGAGGAAAAACTGTTTTTT. Translated, it gives CASSLAGREEKLFF.

In its sample, this clonotype was seen a few times. J is TRBJ2-3 and V is TRBV6-1; D may be TRBD1 or TRBD2 (5 bases each). CDR3 length: 13 residues. V lost 3 bases and J lost 10, with 14 bases in between. CDR1 and CDR2 from the germline V gene are MNHNS and SASEGT. CDR3 nucleotides: TGTGCCAGCAGTGAGGGTCACTTGGGGGCGCAGTATTTT. This encodes CASSEGHLGAQYF.

This clonotype occurred a few times. CDR3 coding DNA: TGTGCCAGCAGCTTGACGGAACTAGCAGATACGCAGTATTTT. It codes for CASSLTELADTQYF. This chain joins TRBV7-8 and TRBJ2-3; a possible D gene is TRBD2 (5 bases). This CDR3 is 14 amino acids long. CDR1 is SGHVS, CDR2 FQNEAQ, per germline. The V and J ends lost 3 bases and 4 bases respectively, with 11 bases between them.

This clonotype was detected only a few times. One junction end does not reproduce the germline sequence, and a read error may be involved. The chain links TRBV7-2 to TRBJ2-1; 12 nucleotides match TRBD2. CDR1 and CDR2 from the germline V gene are SGHTA and FQGNSA. The CDR3 extends over 15 amino acids. Here the CDR3 reads CASSLAGGLGNEQFF. The CDR3 DNA reads TGTGCCAGCAGCCTAGCGGGGGGGCTTGGAAATGAGCAGTTCTTC. The full variable domain, completed using reference TRBV7-2 and TRBJ2-1, is GAGVSQSPSNKVTEKGKDVELRCDPISGHTALYWYRQSLGQGLEFLIYFQGNSAPDKSGLPSDRFSAERTGGSVSTLTIQRTQQEDSAVYLCASSLAGGLGNEQFFGPGTRLTVL.